The 5 T cell receptor beta chains listed next were all sequenced from one sample in a study of tissue T cells after allogeneic stem cell transplantation. Described time point: mouse harvest day 7 after allogeneic transplant. The graft held 10^6 splenic CD5+ T cells and 10^7 T-cell-depleted bone marrow cells. Here immunoSEQ multiplex PCR was the method, and the copy in TCRdb shows in-frame clones only, minus some. The sample yields more than 6,500 clones, over 40% seen once. The sample consisted of gut tissue. Receptors were obtained from a female BALB/c mouse given C57BL/6 T cells with graft-versus-host disease after an allogeneic hematopoietic cell transplant.

This clone has a handful of counts. The genes are named according to mouse. The read comes to an end 1 residue before the CDR3 does, leaving the germline J gene to fill in the end. The V call is TRBV26, the J call TRBJ2-3; no definite D call. V lost 4 bases to trimming and J lost 6 bases, with 8 bases between them. Germline assignment: CDR1 KGHPV and CDR2 FQNQEV (reference sequence). This CDR3 contains 12 residues. CDR3 protein: CASSRYSETLYF. CDR3 bases read: TGTGCCAGCAGTCGCTACAGCGAAACGCTGTAT.

For this clone: Germline and genes: mouse. The read falls 1 residue short of the CDR3 end, and the missing part is taken from the germline J gene. The chain uses TRBV23 and TRBJ2-5; the table's D call, TRBD1, was not checked against the DNA. The CDR3 has 14 amino acids. The germline CDR1 and CDR2 sequences are KGHTA and FQNQQP. CDR3 amino acids: CSSSQSGTGDTQYF. Incomplete CDR3 DNA: TGCTCCAGCAGTCAATCCGGGACAGGGGACACCCAGTAC.

Comment on this clone: Genes and germline come from the mouse. The CDR3 extends 1 residue past the end of the read, so its final part is completed from the germline J gene. V gene TRBV13-1 combines with J gene TRBJ2-1; D not certain. Per germline, CDR1 NSHNY and CDR2 SYGAGN. The CDR3 extends over 14 amino acids. Between the trimmed V and J ends, which lost 2 bases and 0 bases, there was a span of 6 bases. The part of the CDR3 DNA that was read is TGTGCCAGCAGTGACCCTGGTAACTATGCTGAGCAGTTC. Its protein is CASSDPGNYAEQF. The full CDR3 is CASSDPGNYAEQFF.

By proportion, this clone is medium-sized. Gene names refer to mouse genes. The read ends 1 residue before the CDR3 terminus; that terminus is restored from the germline J gene. The rearrangement joins TRBV1 to TRBJ2-7; 12 nucleotides align to TRBD2. V lost 1 base, J lost 9 bases, and 1 base stayed unmatched. Germline V gene lookup returns CDR1 NSQYPW and CDR2 LRSPGD (reference sequence). The length of the CDR3 is 13 residues. The CDR3 sequence is CTCSAGDWGAQYF. The sequenced CDR3 bases are TGCACCTGCAGTGCAGGGGACTGGGGGGCACAGTAC.

On this clone: Gene names follow the mouse nomenclature. Read sequence stops 1 residue before the CDR3 end, and the germline J gene provides the missing end. This chain connects TRBV13-1 to TRBJ2-2; D could derive from TRBD1 or TRBD2 (5 bases each). Between the trimmed V and J ends, which lost 1 base and 2 bases, there was a span of 6 bases. This CDR3 is 14 amino acids long. In germline, CDR1 is NSHNY, CDR2 SYGAGN. CDR3 sequence: CASSDRGNTGQLYF. The CDR3 DNA, read in part, is TGTGCCAGCAGTGATCGGGGGAACACCGGGCAGCTCTAC.